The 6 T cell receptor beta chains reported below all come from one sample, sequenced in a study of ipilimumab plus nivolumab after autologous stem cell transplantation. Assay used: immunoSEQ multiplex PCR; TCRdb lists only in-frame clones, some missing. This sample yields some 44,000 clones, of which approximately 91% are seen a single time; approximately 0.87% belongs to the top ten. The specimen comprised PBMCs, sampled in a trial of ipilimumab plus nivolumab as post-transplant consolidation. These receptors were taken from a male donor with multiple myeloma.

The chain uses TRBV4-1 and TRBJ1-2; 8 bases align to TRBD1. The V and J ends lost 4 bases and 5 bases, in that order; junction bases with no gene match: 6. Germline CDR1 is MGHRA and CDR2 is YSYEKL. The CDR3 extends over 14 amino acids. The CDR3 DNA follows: TGCGCCAGCAGCCCGGGACAGGCGACGTATGGCTACACCTTC. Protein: CASSPGQATYGYTF.

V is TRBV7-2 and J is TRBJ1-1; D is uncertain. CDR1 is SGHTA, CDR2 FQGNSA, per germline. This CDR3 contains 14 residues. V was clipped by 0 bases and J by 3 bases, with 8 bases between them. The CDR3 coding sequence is TGTGCCAGCAGCTTAGCGCTACGGGACACTGAAGCTTTCTTT. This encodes CASSLALRDTEAFF.

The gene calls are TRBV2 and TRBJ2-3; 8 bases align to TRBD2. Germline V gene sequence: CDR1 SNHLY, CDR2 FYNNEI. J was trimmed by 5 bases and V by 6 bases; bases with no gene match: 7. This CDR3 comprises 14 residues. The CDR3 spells CASSGTSKEDTQYF. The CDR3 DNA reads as TGTGCCAGCAGCGGGACTAGTAAGGAAGATACGCAGTATTTT. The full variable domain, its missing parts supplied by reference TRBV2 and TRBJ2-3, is EPEVTQTPSHQVTQMGQEVILRCVPISNHLYFYWYRQILGQKVEFLVSFYNNEISEKSEIFDDQFSVERPDGSNFTLKIRSTKLEDSAMYFCASSGTSKEDTQYFGPGTRLTVL.

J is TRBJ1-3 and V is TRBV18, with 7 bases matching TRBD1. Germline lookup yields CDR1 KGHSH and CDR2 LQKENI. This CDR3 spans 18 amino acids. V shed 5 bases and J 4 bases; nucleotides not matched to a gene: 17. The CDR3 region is CASSGGPGQSPKGNTIYF. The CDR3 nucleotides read TGTGCCAGCTCAGGGGGCCCGGGACAGTCCCCGAAGGGAAACACCATATATTTT.

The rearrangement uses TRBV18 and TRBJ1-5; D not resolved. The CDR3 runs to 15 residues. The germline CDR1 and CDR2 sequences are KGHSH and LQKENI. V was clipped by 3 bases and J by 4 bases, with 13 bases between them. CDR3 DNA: TGTGCCAGCTCACCGGGTCCCCTGCTGAATCAGCCCCAGCATTTT. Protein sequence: CASSPGPLLNQPQHF.

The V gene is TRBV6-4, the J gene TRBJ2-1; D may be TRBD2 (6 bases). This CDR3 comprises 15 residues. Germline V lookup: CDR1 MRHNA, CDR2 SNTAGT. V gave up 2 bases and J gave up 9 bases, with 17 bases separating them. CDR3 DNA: TGTGCCAGCAGTGACGCGGGGCTAGCCTCCGGTGAGCAGTTCTTC. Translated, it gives CASSDAGLASGEQFF.